A single sample is the source of the 5 T cell receptor beta chains below, sequenced in a study of T cell responses to AZD1222 COVID-19 vaccine. Profiled with immunoSEQ multiplex PCR; TCRdb holds only in-frame clones, not every one. Of about 140,000 clones detected, 85% to 95% appear once; the ten largest clones hold around 0.9%. The specimen was peripheral blood, collected on day 0 of MenACWY control vaccination. These receptors all come from an adult in good health.

J is TRBJ1-5 and V is TRBV3-1 (or the pseudogene TRBV3-2); unclear D gene. The V and J ends lost 2 bases and 3 bases respectively, with 8 bases between them. Germline lookup yields CDR1 LGHDT and CDR2 YNNKEL (reference sequence). The CDR3 runs to 14 residues. The CDR3 DNA is TGTGCCAGCAGCCAACGGGCCTTCAATCAGCCCCAGCATTTT. It codes for CASSQRAFNQPQHF.

This chain links TRBV7-9 with TRBJ1-2, with D uncertain. Trimming shortened V by 4 bases and J by 5 bases, and 17 bases separated the two germline ends. This CDR3 is built from 15 residues. Germline V gene lookup returns CDR1 SEHNR and CDR2 FQNEAQ (reference sequence). The CDR3 reads CASSSRVPTGYGYTF. CDR3 coding DNA: TGTGCCAGCAGCTCCCGGGTCCCGACTGGTTATGGCTACACCTTC.

This clone was observed a few times. The chain couples TRBV3-1 (or the pseudogene TRBV3-2) to TRBJ1-5; weak D call: TRBD1 (5 bases). V was cut by 0 bases and J by 2 bases, with 8 bases left in between. The germline CDR1 and CDR2 sequences are LGHDT and YNNKEL (reference sequence). CDR3 length: 15 residues. In DNA form, the CDR3 reads TGTGCCAGCAGCCAAGATGGCAGGGGCAATCAGCCCCAGCATTTT. It specifies CASSQDGRGNQPQHF.

The CDR3 nucleotides are TGTGCCAGCAGCTTGGGCGGGTACGAGACCCAGTACTTC. Encoded protein: CASSLGGYETQYF. The genes are TRBV5-8 and TRBJ2-5; perhaps TRBD2 as D (5 bases). Deletions cut 0 bases from V and 5 bases from J, with 8 bases between. CDR3 length: 13 residues. Germline CDR1 is SGHTS and CDR2 is YDEGEE. The full variable domain, its missing parts supplied by reference TRBV5-8 and TRBJ2-5, is EAGVTQSPTHLIKTRGQQATLRCSPISGHTSVYWYQQALGLGLQFLLWYDEGEERNRGNFPPRFSGRQFPNYSSELNVNALELEDSALYLCASSLGGYETQYFGPGTRLLVL.

This clone has only one observation. V is TRBV19 and J is TRBJ1-6; 8 nucleotides line up with TRBD1. The germline V gene encodes CDR1 LNHDA and CDR2 SQIVND (reference sequence). J lost 9 bases, V lost 3 bases, and 1 base had no gene match. The length of the CDR3 is 13 residues. The CDR3, as DNA: TGTGCCAGTAGTATGACAGGGGCTTCACCCCTCCACTTT. It codes for CASSMTGASPLHF.